This entry features one T cell receptor (beta chain) sequence. The sample belongs to a study of OX40 agonist ivuxolimab in advanced cancers. Profiling relied on immunoSEQ multiplex PCR, and the TCRdb table lists in-frame clones only, not all of them. The sample records some 70,000 clones, approximately 89% being singletons. The specimen comprised CD4+ or CD8+ T cells sorted from blood, sampled in a trial of the OX40 agonist ivuxolimab. The sequence was obtained from an adult with an advanced solid tumor such as melanoma, head and neck, liver or kidney cancer.

The CDR3 loop reads CATSRGGTSYEQYF. The CDR3 DNA reads TGTGCCACCAGCAGAGGTGGGACCTCCTACGAGCAGTACTTC. This chain joins TRBV15 and TRBJ2-7, with D perhaps given as TRBD1 or TRBD2 (5 bases each). CDR1 LNHNV and CDR2 YYDKDF come from the germline V gene (reference sequence). The CDR3 sequence is 14 residues long. V dropped 1 base and J dropped 0 bases, with 7 bases sitting between them.